This T cell receptor beta chain is drawn from a study of CD8 T cells in Susac syndrome. TCR beta from blood CD8+ and CD4+ T cells was sequenced. Control patients had untreated stable or active relapsing-remitting multiple sclerosis by revised McDonald criteria. An input of 0.5 to 1 ug of RNA was subjected to reverse transcription using random hexamers. Across 54 Vbeta and 13 Jbeta, TCR beta CDR3 was amplified with immunoSEQ multiplex PCR. TCRdb re-called the immunoSEQ multiplex PCR reads with MiXCR, one entry per CDR3 protein. The sample carries a few hundred thousand distinct CDR3 sequences, approximately 90% recorded once. Germline V CDR1 and CDR2: DFQATT, SNEGSKA (reference sequence). Trimming cost V 3 bases and J 2 bases, with 15 bases left between them. The length of the CDR3 is 15 residues.

This TCR was recovered from a human donor with multiple sclerosis. The gene calls are TRBV20-1 and TRBJ2-3, with D possibly being TRBD1 or TRBD2 (5 bases each). The source material was CD8+ T cells from PBMCs. CDR3 sequence reads: CSASGASQATDTQYF. In DNA, the CDR3 is TGCAGTGCTAGCGGGGCTTCCCAGGCCACAGATACGCAGTATTTT.